Below, 20 T cell receptor beta chains from the same sample are listed, as sequenced in a study of type 1 regulatory T cells. TCRdb reprocessed the reads with MiXCR, giving one entry per CDR3 protein. The repertoire includes under 75,000 distinct CDR3 sequences, 20% to 25% of them detected once, and roughly 8% sits in the top ten. Which antigens these TCRs recognize remains unknown. Findings and caveats of the study: Compared with non-type 1 regulatory T cells, type 1 regulatory T cells showed a more restricted TCR repertoire.

The sample was cultured type 1 regulatory T (Tr1) cells, either the whole culture or a sorted fraction (not recorded which). These receptor sequences come from a human donor in good health.

This clonotype was observed at least ten times. The rearrangement uses TRBV20-1 and TRBJ1-2, with 9 bases that match TRBD1. Germline V lookup: CDR1 DFQATT, CDR2 SNEGSKA (reference sequence). V lost 3 bases, J lost 7 bases, and 9 bases stayed unmatched. CDR3 length equals 14 residues. The CDR3 here is CSASGDRDLSGYTF. CDR3 in DNA: TGCAGTGCTAGCGGGGACAGGGATCTTTCTGGCTACACCTTC.

The genes are TRBV2 and TRBJ2-2; 7 bases agree with TRBD1. With V trimmed by 4 bases and J by 0 bases, 2 bases remained unmatched. The CDR3 runs to 15 residues. Germline lookup yields CDR1 SNHLY and CDR2 FYNNEI. The CDR3 is CASSVGTANTGELFF. For the CDR3, the DNA is TGTGCCAGCAGTGTTGGGACAGCGAACACCGGGGAGCTGTTTTTT.

The chain links TRBV12-3 or TRBV12-4 to TRBJ2-6; D unresolved. The CDR3 has 14 amino acids. V gave up 2 bases and J gave up 4 bases, with 6 bases separating them. CDR3 DNA sequence: TGTGCCAGCAGTTTAAGTCCCGGGGCCAACGTCCTGACTTTC. It is translated as CASSLSPGANVLTF.

This clonotype has just a few counts. The gene calls are TRBV5-1 and TRBJ2-1; 15 nucleotides line up with TRBD2. CDR3 length equals 18 residues. The V segment lost 3 bases and the J segment 6 bases; nucleotides outside the gene matches: 10. Germline V gene sequence: CDR1 SGHRS, CDR2 YFSETQ. The DNA for the CDR3 is TGCGCCAGCAGCTCTGGACTAGCGGGAGGGCCAGTGGGCAATGAGCAGTTCTTC. It encodes CASSSGLAGGPVGNEQFF.

CDR3 in DNA: TGCAGTGCTAGGCGGATGGGGCCGTCCGGCAATCAGCCCCAGCATTTT. Protein sequence: CSARRMGPSGNQPQHF. The V and J genes are TRBV20-1 and TRBJ1-5; a possible D gene is TRBD1 (5 bases). Trimming took 3 bases from V and 2 from J, leaving 17 bases between them. CDR1 DFQATT and CDR2 SNEGSKA come from the germline V gene (reference sequence). The CDR3 spans 16 residues.

This clonotype was observed a few times. V usage is TRBV5-1 and J usage is TRBJ2-2, with TRBD2 matching 10 bases. The CDR3 sequence is 18 residues long. V trimming: 2 bases; J trimming: 6 bases; junction bases outside the gene matches: 13. CDR1 is SGHRS and CDR2 is YFSETQ in the germline V gene. The CDR3 protein is CASSLIGTSVLNPGELFF. Written as DNA, the CDR3 is TGCGCCAGCAGCTTAATCGGGACTAGCGTCTTAAATCCCGGGGAGCTGTTTTTT.

V is TRBV18 and J is TRBJ1-4, with TRBD1 matching 7 bases. Trimming at V came to 1 base and at J to 8 bases, leaving 7 bases not matched to a gene. The CDR3 loop spans 15 amino acids. The germline V gene encodes CDR1 KGHSH and CDR2 LQKENI. The CDR3 sequence: CASSPLRGQEEKLFF. The CDR3 coding sequence is TGTGCCAGCTCACCACTGAGGGGGCAAGAGGAAAAACTGTTTTTT.

With regard to this clonotype: The junction departs from the called germline gene at one end, perhaps through a read error. The J gene is TRBJ1-1, the V gene TRBV7-7; no definite D call. There are 13 residues in the CDR3. Germline V CDR1 and CDR2: SSHAT, FNYEAQ (reference sequence). DNA for the CDR3: TGTGCTAGCAGCGACGGCCTGAACACTGAAGCTTTCTTT. Amino acids: CASSDGLNTEAFF.

A few counts support this clonotype. J is TRBJ2-7 and V is TRBV3-1, with 8 nucleotides matching TRBD2. The CDR3 loop spans 15 amino acids. Germline assignment: CDR1 LGHDT and CDR2 YNNKEL (reference sequence). Trimming at V came to 4 bases and at J to 2 bases, leaving 7 bases not matched to a gene. The CDR3 is CASSLGLALTYEQYF. The CDR3 DNA is TGTGCCAGCAGCCTAGGACTAGCCCTAACCTACGAGCAGTACTTC.

This clonotype was seen a few times. The chain carries TRBV10-2 and TRBJ2-5; 12 nucleotides agree with TRBD2. The germline gives CDR1 WSHSY, CDR2 SAAADI. With V trimmed by 7 bases and J by 4 bases, 4 bases remained unmatched. The CDR3 contains 14 residues. The CDR3 sequence: CASKLAGGPETQYF. CDR3 nucleotide sequence: TGCGCCAGCAAACTAGCGGGAGGTCCAGAGACCCAGTACTTC.

The chain uses TRBV29-1 and TRBJ2-5; D is possibly TRBD1 (6 bases). V was shortened by 4 bases and J by 1 base, with 16 bases between the two germline ends. CDR1 is SQVTM and CDR2 is ANQGSEA in the germline V gene. This CDR3 region has 15 residues. The CDR3 region has the DNA TGCAGCGTTGTAAGCTTCCGGACAGCCCAAGAGACCCAGTACTTC. Translated, it gives CSVVSFRTAQETQYF.

This clonotype was seen many times. The chain carries TRBV20-1 and TRBJ1-2; D ambiguous. Germline-derived CDR1 and CDR2 are DFQATT and SNEGSKA (reference sequence). This CDR3 has 13 residues. Trimming shortened V by 6 bases and J by 1 base, and 12 bases separated the two germline ends. The CDR3 reads CSAPTGSNYGYTF. The DNA for the CDR3 is TGCAGTGCCCCGACTGGCAGTAACTATGGCTACACCTTC.

Judged by abundance, this clonotype is medium-sized. J is TRBJ2-1 and V is TRBV5-1, with 8 bases identical to TRBD1. The V and J ends lost 2 bases and 6 bases, in that order; junction bases with no gene match: 1. The CDR3 has 13 amino acids. CDR1 SGHRS and CDR2 YFSETQ come from the germline V gene. The chain's CDR3 is CASSFTGGNEQFF. The CDR3 bases are TGCGCCAGCAGCTTTACAGGGGGCAATGAGCAGTTCTTC.

At least ten counts were recorded for this clonotype. The V and J genes are TRBV27 and TRBJ2-1, with D possibly TRBD2 on 5 matching bases. This CDR3 region has 14 residues. With 2 bases removed from V and 0 bases from J, the gap between germline ends came to 5 bases. Looked up from germline, CDR1 is MNHEY and CDR2 is SMNVEV (reference sequence). The CDR3 spells CASSLTSSYNEQFF. The CDR3 nucleotides are TGTGCCAGCAGTTTAACTAGCTCCTACAATGAGCAGTTCTTC.

This clonotype was counted at least ten times. The V and J genes are TRBV20-1 and TRBJ1-5; TRBD1 aligns across 8 bases. The CDR3 runs to 15 residues. Trimming at V came to 4 bases and at J to 7 bases, leaving 12 bases not matched to a gene. The germline V gene encodes CDR1 DFQATT and CDR2 SNEGSKA (reference sequence). The CDR3 DNA follows: TGCAGTGCTACTTATTCGGACAGGGTGAAACAGCCCCAGCATTTT. This sequence encodes CSATYSDRVKQPQHF.

This clonotype occurred a few times. The chain employs TRBV24-1 and TRBJ2-3; 10 positions agree with TRBD2. This CDR3 region has 16 residues. V lost 4 bases to trimming and J lost 5 bases; unmatched junction nucleotides: 8. Germline values: CDR1 KGHDR, CDR2 SFDVKD. In DNA form, the CDR3 reads TGTGCCACCAGTGACCCGAGCGGGAGGGCCGGAGATACGCAGTATTTT. Translation: CATSDPSGRAGDTQYF.

The sample holds a few counts of this clonotype. The chain has TRBV20-1 and TRBJ2-5; 10 nucleotides agree with TRBD2. V lost 0 bases and J lost 1; bases outside the gene matches: 14. The CDR3 is 19 amino acids. The germline V gene encodes CDR1 DFQATT and CDR2 SNEGSKA (reference sequence). For the CDR3, the DNA is TGCAGTGCTAGAGAATTTCCTAGCGGGAGCCCCCGGACCCAAGAGACCCAGTACTTC. Protein sequence: CSAREFPSGSPRTQETQYF.

This clonotype turned up a few times. The V call is TRBV5-1, the J call TRBJ2-7, with a tentative D call TRBD2 (5 bases). V was cut by 4 bases and J by 1 base, with 15 bases left in between. The CDR3 runs to 15 residues. Germline loops: CDR1 SGHRS, CDR2 YFSETQ. In DNA form, the CDR3 reads TGCGCCAGCAGCCCGTCCGGGGAGTCGTCCTACGAGCAGTACTTC. This codes for CASSPSGESSYEQYF.

The rearrangement links TRBV5-1 to TRBJ2-5, with 12 positions matching TRBD2. The CDR3 extends over 16 amino acids. The V and J ends lost 4 bases and 4 bases, in that order; junction bases with no gene match: 8. Looked up from germline, CDR1 is SGHRS and CDR2 is YFSETQ. In DNA, the CDR3 is TGCGCCAGCAGCCGCGGACTAGCGGGAATTGGAGAGACCCAGTACTTC. It translates to CASSRGLAGIGETQYF.

This clonotype was counted between two and nine times. The chain is built from TRBV5-5 and TRBJ1-3; D is unresolved. CDR3 length: 13 amino acids. V was trimmed by 2 bases and J by 0 bases, leaving 3 bases between them. Germline V gene data show CDR1 as SGHKS and CDR2 as YYEKEE (reference sequence). The DNA of the CDR3 is TGTGCCAGCAGCTTCCCCTCTGGAAACACCATATATTTT. It yields the protein CASSFPSGNTIYF.